This T cell receptor (beta chain) appears in the sequencing data of a study of blood T cells in healthy people across ages. Study-wide findings and caveats: Researchers report that TCR beta diversity correlated strongly with naive T cell percentage.

The second PCR ran roughly 6 to 11 cycles with a sample-barcoded 5' primer and J-beta primers. TCRdb fed the 5' RACE reads into MiXCR, producing one record per CDR3 protein. The sample records about 1.8 million distinct CDR3 sequences, about 50% being singletons. As concerns this clonotype: Its target is unknown.

The origin of this receptor is a woman aged 40 to 50 in good health. Sequencing used blood.

The CDR3 loop reads CASSLAVEGEKLFF. The CDR3, as DNA: TGCGCCAGCAGCTTGGCCGTTGAGGGGGAGAAACTGTTTTTT. This chain uses TRBV5-1 with TRBJ1-4; D is perhaps TRBD1 (6 bases). CDR3 length: 14 residues. Trimming shortened V by 0 bases and J by 11 bases, and 14 bases separated the two germline ends. Germline V gives CDR1 SGHRS, CDR2 YFSETQ.